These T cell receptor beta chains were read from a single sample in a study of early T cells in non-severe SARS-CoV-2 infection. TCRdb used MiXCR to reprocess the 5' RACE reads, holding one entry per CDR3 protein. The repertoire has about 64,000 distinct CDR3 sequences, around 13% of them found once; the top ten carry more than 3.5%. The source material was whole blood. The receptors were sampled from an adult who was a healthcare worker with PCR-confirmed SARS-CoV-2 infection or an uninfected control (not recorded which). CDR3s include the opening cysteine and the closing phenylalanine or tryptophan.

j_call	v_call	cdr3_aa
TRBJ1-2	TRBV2	CASSEGQGRNYGYTF
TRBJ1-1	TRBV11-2	CASSLGWFTGGAGAFF
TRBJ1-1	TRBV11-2	CASSLDVPLNTEAFF
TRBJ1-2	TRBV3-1	CASSPLGLSYGYTF
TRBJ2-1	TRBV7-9	CATQMGNNEQFF
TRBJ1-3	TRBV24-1	CATQDRGNTIYF
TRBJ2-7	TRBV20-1	CSSLAGDSYEQYF
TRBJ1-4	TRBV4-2	CASSQDARGMNEKLFF
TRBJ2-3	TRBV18	CASSPGADTQYF
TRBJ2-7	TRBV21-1	CASSSPTVSYEQYF
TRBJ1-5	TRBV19	CASSMGVSVTQPQHF
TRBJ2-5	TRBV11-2	CASSSYTSETQYF
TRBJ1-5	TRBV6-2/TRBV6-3	CASRGTNNQPQHF
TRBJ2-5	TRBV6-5	CASSLNSGGETQYF
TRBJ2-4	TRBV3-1	CASSRPTGSGDIQYF
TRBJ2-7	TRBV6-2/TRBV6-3	CASSTGTNEQYF
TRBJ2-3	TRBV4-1	CASSVAPDTDTQYF
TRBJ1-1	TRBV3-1	CASSGQGGTEAFF
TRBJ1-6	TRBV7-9	CASTVSDGDSPLHF
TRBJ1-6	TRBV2	CASSARTSFSPLHF
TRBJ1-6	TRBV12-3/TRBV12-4	CASSDRVLSVALHF
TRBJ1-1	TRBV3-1	CASSQSAEAFF
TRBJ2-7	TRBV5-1	CASMLNSVSYEQYF
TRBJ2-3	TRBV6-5	CASSYPGTPDTQYF